This is a list of T cell receptor beta chains from one sample in a study of blood T cell repertoires in COVID-19. Using immunoSEQ multiplex PCR, the repertoire was profiled, and TCRdb retains in-frame clones only, with some absent. The sample holds almost 300,000 clones, around 92% seen once. Sequencing was performed on peripheral blood. These receptors were taken from a woman younger than 45 with COVID-19, enrolled during active disease. CDR3s include the opening cysteine and the closing phenylalanine or tryptophan. Each record gives: J gene, D gene, clone size, V gene, CDR3 protein, CDR3 DNA. D genes are given only for firm matches. Rows give clone size only sometimes, using once, few, many, or a class for an expanded clone.

>TRBJ2-3|TRBD2|-|TRBV5-5
CASSLSGGPSTDTQYF
TGTGCCAGCAGCTTAAGCGGGGGCCCTAGCACAGATACGCAGTATTTT
>TRBJ1-4|-|-|TRBV5-1
CASSLVSRGGEKLFF
TGCGCCAGCAGCTTGGTGTCCCGAGGGGGTGAAAAACTGTTTTTT
>TRBJ1-5|-|-|TRBV2
CASTVGEVRNQPQHF
TGTGCCAGCACGGTAGGGGAGGTACGCAATCAGCCCCAGCATTTT
>TRBJ1-1|-|-|TRBV7-7
CASSSDRGGEAFF
TGTGCCAGCAGCTCGGACAGAGGGGGTGAAGCTTTCTTT
>TRBJ2-7|-|-|TRBV6-5
CASGSGHEQYF
TGTGCCAGCGGTAGCGGCCACGAGCAGTACTTC
>TRBJ1-2|-|once|TRBV28
CASSFLSYGYTF
TGTGCCAGCAGTTTCCTAAGCTATGGCTACACCTTC
>TRBJ1-5|-|-|TRBV7-2
CASSLSGSRKPQHF
TGTGCCAGCAGCTTATCAGGAAGTAGAAAGCCCCAGCATTTT
>TRBJ1-2|TRBD1|-|TRBV9
CASSGDRDRGRIYTF
TGTGCCAGCAGCGGTGATCGGGACAGGGGGCGCATCTACACCTTC
>TRBJ1-2|TRBD1|-|TRBV5-6
CASSSGQNYGYTF
TGTGCCAGCAGCTCGGGACAGAACTATGGCTACACCTTC
>TRBJ1-2|TRBD1|once|TRBV18
CASSPGTGMEWGYTF
TGTGCCAGCTCACCTGGGACAGGGATGGAGTGGGGCTACACCTTC
>TRBJ1-2|-|once|TRBV5-1
CASSLVAGDNYGYTF
TGCGCCAGCAGCTTGGTGGCAGGGGACAACTATGGCTACACCTTC
>TRBJ1-2|-|-|TRBV19
CASSEPRSRGFLNGYTF
TGTGCCAGTAGCGAACCCCGTAGCAGAGGCTTTTTAAATGGCTACACCTTC
>TRBJ2-1|TRBD2|-|TRBV2
CASSASGVRGGQFF
TGTGCCAGCAGTGCTAGCGGGGTGAGGGGTGGGCAGTTCTTC
>TRBJ2-7|-|few|TRBV18
CASSHGGAGLNEQYF
TGTGCCAGCTCACACGGAGGGGCAGGGCTGAACGAGCAGTACTTC
>TRBJ2-7|-|few|TRBV5-1
CASSFDSSYEQYF
TGCGCCAGCAGCTTCGACAGCTCCTACGAGCAGTACTTC